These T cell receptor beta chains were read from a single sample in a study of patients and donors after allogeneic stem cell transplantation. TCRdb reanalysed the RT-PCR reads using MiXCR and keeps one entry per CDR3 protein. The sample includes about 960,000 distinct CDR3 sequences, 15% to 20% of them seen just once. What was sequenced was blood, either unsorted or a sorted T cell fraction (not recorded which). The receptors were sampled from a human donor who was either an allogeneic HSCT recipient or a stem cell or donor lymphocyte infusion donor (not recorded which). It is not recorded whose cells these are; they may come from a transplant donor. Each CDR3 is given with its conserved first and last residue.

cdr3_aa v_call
CASRAGLADTGELFF TRBV7-9
CASIRGRNYGYTF TRBV2
CASSVIFQETQYF TRBV25-1
CSASGGATGELFF TRBV20-1
CASSQALTSGGSGTDTQYF TRBV4-3
CSVSGGTLNEQFF TRBV20-1
CGGTTTGELFF TRBV29-1
CAISEPDRGRTEAFF TRBV10-3
CASREGQYTDTQYF TRBV2
CASSDRGPWGYGYTF TRBV12-3/TRBV12-4
CASSHGRGEQYF TRBV3-1
CSVRRLAGAGNEQFF TRBV29-1
CASSPGTVGEHEQFF TRBV7-2
CASTDYGQGAGGYTF TRBV11-2
CASSHSTSGVSYEQYF TRBV4-2
CASGRTGGYEQYF TRBV7-9
CASSYRGWGNTEAFF TRBV11-2
CATSERPRMNTEAFF TRBV15
CAREDSMNTEAFF TRBV30
CSATAAGLAGGPAKNIQYF TRBV20-1
CASTISDRGKTQYF TRBV7-6
CSAGVVREENTGELFF TRBV29-1
CASSLRPTGGVETQYF TRBV27
CSASGPNYGYTF TRBV20-1
CATSRDLSANTGELFF TRBV15
CASSLGSAYEQYF TRBV7-9
CASSQEGAAGWDEQFF TRBV4-2
CASSIVTSGGARDTQYF TRBV7-2
CASSLKTSGPSYNEQFF TRBV5-6
CASSVEGDRRSEQYF TRBV9
CASRPGGGRGSRGGELFF TRBV7-8